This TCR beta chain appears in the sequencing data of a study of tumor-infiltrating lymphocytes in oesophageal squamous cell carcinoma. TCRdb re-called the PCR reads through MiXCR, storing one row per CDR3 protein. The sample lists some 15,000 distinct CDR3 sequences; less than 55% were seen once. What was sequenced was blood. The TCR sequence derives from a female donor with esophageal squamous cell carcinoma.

The CDR3 bases are TGTGCCAGCAACTTTGGACAACAAAACAATGAGCAGTTCTTC. This sequence encodes CASNFGQQNNEQFF. The V and J genes are TRBV11-3 and TRBJ2-5, with D maybe TRBD1 (5 bases). The DNA matches TRBJ2-1 better at its end, which makes the J call doubtful. The CDR3 is 14 amino acids. Germline V gene sequence: CDR1 SGHNT, CDR2 YENEEA.